This T cell receptor beta chain was captured by sequencing in a study of blood T cell repertoires in COVID-19. At the level of the study: Samples representing acute and convalescent COVID-19 were sourced from the United States, Italy and Spain.

In the original processing: Reference gene primer amplification in the assay estimated nucleated cell counts. The assay was immunoSEQ multiplex PCR, and TCRdb's table has in-frame clones only and misses some. V, J and clone size reflect that table, while D and trimming were determined from the DNA. The profile shows roughly 80,000 clones, 82% of them singletons. J gave up 5 bases and V 0 bases, and 7 bases lay outside the gene matches. The CDR3 consists of 16 residues. The germline V gene has CDR1 SGHVS and CDR2 FNYEAQ. Source material: peripheral blood. The sequence derives from a human donor in a cohort sampled during active COVID-19. The chain uses TRBV7-6 and TRBJ2-5; 9 bases map to TRBD2. CDR3 DNA: TGTGCCAGCAGCTTAGCTTTGCGGGGGGGGATGGAGACCCAGTACTTC. It codes for CASSLALRGGMETQYF. The variable domain in full, completed from reference TRBV7-6 and TRBJ2-5, reads GAGVSQSPRYKVTKRGQDVALRCDPISGHVSLYWYRQALGQGPEFLTYFNYEAQQDKSGLPNDRFSAERPEGSISTLTIQRTEQRDSAMYRCASSLALRGGMETQYFGPGTRLLVL.